A single sample is the source of the 21 T cell receptor beta chains below, sequenced in a study of CD8+ T cells in alopecia areata. The treatment: oral pan-JAK inhibitor, 5-10 mg twice daily. Extracted RNA was reverse transcribed, and the resulting cDNA served as sequencing template. This table comes from immunoSEQ multiplex PCR, and its TCRdb copy is limited to in-frame clones, with some not included. This table has 150,000 to 200,000 clones, 60% appearing once. The sequencing used CD4+ T cells sorted from blood, collected at week 24, from a patient treated with tofacitinib. These receptor sequences come from a human donor with alopecia areata.

This clone has a single count. The chain is built from TRBV30 and TRBJ1-1; D is perhaps TRBD1 (5 bases). The CDR3 is 15 amino acids. V was clipped by 3 bases and J by 0 bases, with 14 bases between them. The germline V gene encodes CDR1 GTSNPN and CDR2 SVGIG (reference sequence). The chain's CDR3 is CAWRTAGTVNTEAFF. Here the CDR3 DNA reads TGTGCCTGGAGAACTGCCGGGACGGTGAACACTGAAGCTTTCTTT.

This clone was seen a few times. The chain recombines TRBV5-6 with TRBJ2-3, with TRBD1 as a possible D gene (6 bases). This CDR3 comprises 15 residues. The V end lost 4 bases, the J end lost 2 bases, and 14 bases lay between the germline ends. CDR1 is SGHDT, CDR2 YYEEEE, per germline. The CDR3 nucleotides are TGTGCCAGCAGCCCGGGCAGGGGCTACACAGATACGCAGTATTTT. This sequence encodes CASSPGRGYTDTQYF.

The table lists this clone with many counts. The rearrangement uses TRBV7-6 and TRBJ1-1, with TRBD1 identical over 7 bases. Germline assignment: CDR1 SGHVS and CDR2 FNYEAQ. The CDR3 has 14 amino acids. With V trimmed by 5 bases and J by 8 bases, 11 bases remained unmatched. CDR3 nucleotide sequence: TGTGCCAGCAGCCCGAGGGGAGGGGGCGCAGAAGCTTTCTTT. This sequence encodes CASSPRGGGAEAFF.

CDR3 DNA: TGTGCCAGCAGCTTAGTGGGCAGGGTGGCCTCACCCCTCCACTTT. Residues: CASSLVGRVASPLHF. This sequence joins TRBV7-2 and TRBJ1-6, with D perhaps TRBD1 (5 bases). The germline CDR1 and CDR2 sequences are SGHTA and FQGNSA. The CDR3 spans 15 residues. The V gene lost 1 base and the J gene lost 10 bases, with 14 bases spanning the gap.

The V and J genes are TRBV6-6 and TRBJ1-2; 8 bases agree with TRBD1. This CDR3 comprises 15 residues. Germline assignment: CDR1 MNHNY and CDR2 SVGAGI (reference sequence). V shed 0 bases, J shed 2 bases, and the junction held 2 bases outside the gene matches. CDR3 bases: TGTGCCAGCAGTTACTCTCACAGGGGGAACTATGGCTACACCTTC. Its translation is CASSYSHRGNYGYTF.

As regards this clone: The same CDR3 can be traced to other DNA sequences in this sample. The V call is TRBV5-1, the J call TRBJ2-5; D gene ambiguous. The V gene lost 1 base and the J gene lost 0 bases, with 7 bases spanning the gap. Germline lookup yields CDR1 SGHRS and CDR2 YFSETQ. There are 14 residues in the CDR3. Here the CDR3 reads CASSLSGNQETQYF. The CDR3 DNA is TGCGCCAGCAGCTTGAGTGGGAACCAAGAGACCCAGTACTTC.

The chain joins TRBV30 to TRBJ1-6; possibly TRBD1 for D (6 bases). V shed 4 bases and J shed 7 bases, with 14 bases lying between them. The CDR3 spans 14 residues. The V gene's germline CDR1 is GTSNPN and CDR2 SVGIG (reference sequence). CDR3 coding DNA: TGTGCCTGGATCGGGGACAATACGAATTCACCCCTCCACTTT. It is translated as CAWIGDNTNSPLHF.

V and J are TRBV7-2 and TRBJ2-2, with a possible D match to TRBD2 (6 bases). Looked up from germline, CDR1 is SGHTA and CDR2 is FQGNSA. CDR3 size: 14 residues. The V gene lost 0 bases and the J gene lost 4 bases, with 6 bases spanning the gap. The chain's CDR3 is CASSLARGTGELFF. CDR3 bases: TGTGCCAGCAGCTTAGCGCGGGGCACCGGGGAGCTGTTTTTT.

The table lists this clone with a few counts. This chain connects TRBV6-5 to TRBJ1-2; D uncertain. Per germline, CDR1 MNHEY and CDR2 SVGAGI. Trimming removed 1 base at V and 5 bases at J, with 14 bases between. The CDR3 length is 15 residues. In DNA, the CDR3 is TGTGCCAGCAGTTACTACCAGGAGATGGGTTATGGCTACACCTTC. This gives the protein CASSYYQEMGYGYTF.

V usage is TRBV6-6 and J usage is TRBJ2-2, with 8 bases identical to TRBD2. CDR1 is MNHNY, CDR2 SVGAGI, per germline (reference sequence). The V and J ends lost 7 bases and 1 base, in that order; junction bases with no gene match: 8. There are 16 residues in the CDR3. The CDR3 nucleotides read TGTGCCAGCAACTTACGGCTAGCGGGGAACACCGGGGAGCTGTTTTTT. Translated: CASNLRLAGNTGELFF.

J is TRBJ2-4 and V is TRBV5-6; D possibly matches TRBD1 or TRBD2 (5 bases each). The CDR3 is made up of 16 amino acids. The ends were cut back, 0 bases at V and 0 bases at J, with 10 bases in the middle. Germline-derived CDR1 and CDR2 are SGHDT and YYEEEE. This chain's CDR3 is CASSLAGTVAKNIQYF. Written as DNA, the CDR3 is TGTGCCAGCAGCTTGGCCGGGACGGTAGCCAAAAACATTCAGTACTTC. The whole variable domain, filled in from reference TRBV5-6 and TRBJ2-4, reads DAGVTQSPTHLIKTRGQQVTLRCSPKSGHDTVSWYQQALGQGPQFIFQYYEEEERQRGNFPDRFSGHQFPNYSSELNVNALLLGDSALYLCASSLAGTVAKNIQYFGAGTRLSVL.

The table lists this clone with a few counts. The chain uses TRBV5-1 and TRBJ2-4; D gene ambiguous. Per germline, CDR1 SGHRS and CDR2 YFSETQ. V was clipped by 0 bases and J by 3 bases, with 7 bases between them. The CDR3 totals 14 residues. The CDR3, as DNA: TGCGCCAGCAGCTTGGGGCAGATCAAAAACATTCAGTACTTC. Residues: CASSLGQIKNIQYF.

V and J are TRBV6-5 and TRBJ1-2; TRBD1 agrees at 9 bases. The V and J ends lost 10 bases and 8 bases, in that order; junction bases with no gene match: 14. The CDR3 is 14 residues long. The germline V gene has CDR1 MNHEY and CDR2 SVGAGI. CDR3 nucleotides: TGTGCCACCAACGGACAGGGGAAGAGAGAAGGCTACACCTTC. Translating it yields CATNGQGKREGYTF.

The chain is built from TRBV5-1 and TRBJ1-2, with D perhaps TRBD1 (5 bases). CDR3 length equals 13 residues. With 0 bases removed from V and 2 bases from J, the gap between germline ends came to 5 bases. Germline CDR1 and CDR2: SGHRS and YFSETQ. CDR3 bases: TGCGCCAGCAGCTTGGACAGGAACTATGGCTACACCTTC. Translation gives CASSLDRNYGYTF. The variable domain in full, with the rest retrieved from reference TRBV5-1 and TRBJ1-2, is KAGVTQTPRYLIKTRGQQVTLSCSPISGHRSVSWYQQTPGQGLQFLFEYFSETQRNKGNFPGRFSGRQFSNSRSEMNVSTLELGDSALYLCASSLDRNYGYTFGSGTRLTVV.

The J gene is TRBJ1-1, the V gene TRBV6-4; D is perhaps TRBD1 (5 bases). The CDR3 length is 13 residues. V was pared by 4 bases and J by 11 bases, with 17 bases between. Germline CDR1 and CDR2: MRHNA and SNTAGT. The CDR3 is CASSASGWQTAFF. The CDR3 nucleotides read TGTGCCAGCAGTGCTTCAGGGTGGCAAACGGCTTTCTTT.

The chain has TRBV15 and TRBJ2-3; TRBD1 agrees at 12 bases. Germline V gene data show CDR1 as LNHNV and CDR2 as YYDKDF (reference sequence). Germline trimming cut 4 bases from V and 4 bases from J; bases unmatched to any gene: 6. The CDR3 runs to 16 residues. The CDR3 coding sequence is TGTGCCACCAGCACCCCGGGACAGGGGGCATCAGATACGCAGTATTTT. Translation: CATSTPGQGASDTQYF.

This clone has only a few counts. The gene calls are TRBV27 and TRBJ2-5, with D tentatively TRBD1 (6 bases). Germline CDR1 is MNHEY and CDR2 is SMNVEV (reference sequence). The CDR3 covers 14 residues. V shed 5 bases and J shed 1 base, with 11 bases lying between them. This CDR3 reads CASSKQGLQETQYF. CDR3 DNA: TGTGCCAGCAGTAAACAGGGCCTCCAAGAGACCCAGTACTTC.

The rearrangement links TRBV4-3 to TRBJ1-1, with D possibly being TRBD1 (5 bases). V dropped 3 bases and J dropped 3 bases, with 11 bases sitting between them. Germline CDR1 LGHNA, CDR2 YSLEER. CDR3 size: 14 residues. The CDR3 spells CASSQDGGYTEAFF. As DNA, the CDR3 is TGCGCCAGCAGCCAGGATGGGGGGTACACTGAAGCTTTCTTT.

This rearrangement joins TRBV30 to TRBJ2-5, with a possible D match to TRBD2 (7 bases). The V end lost 0 bases, the J end lost 5 bases, and 13 bases lay between the germline ends. This CDR3 region has 14 residues. Germline assignment: CDR1 GTSNPN and CDR2 SVGIG (reference sequence). The chain's CDR3 is CAWSVGGARETQYF. The CDR3 coding sequence is TGTGCCTGGAGTGTAGGGGGGGCGCGGGAGACCCAGTACTTC.

This chain connects TRBV14 to TRBJ2-6, with D possibly matching TRBD1 (5 bases). From germline, CDR1 is SGHDN and CDR2 FVKESK. V gave up 4 bases and J gave up 0 bases, with 13 bases separating them. The CDR3 spans 17 residues. The CDR3 DNA follows: TGTGCCAGCAGCCGGGCCGGACAAGTCTCTGGGGCCAACGTCCTGACTTTC. This sequence encodes CASSRAGQVSGANVLTF.

V and J are TRBV5-1 and TRBJ1-1; D might be TRBD1 (6 bases). V was shortened by 4 bases and J by 1 base, with 17 bases between the two germline ends. Germline CDR1 SGHRS, CDR2 YFSETQ. The CDR3 totals 16 residues. CDR3 in amino acids: CASSVGTGAANTEAFF. The CDR3 DNA sequence: TGCGCCAGCAGCGTGGGTACGGGGGCCGCGAACACTGAAGCTTTCTTT.